This is a list of T cell receptor beta chains from one sample in a study of blood T cell repertoires in COVID-19. This table comes from immunoSEQ multiplex PCR, and its TCRdb copy is limited to in-frame clones, with some not included. The sample has 410,000 or so clones, 80% to 90% seen once. Sequenced: peripheral blood. All receptors come from a woman in her thirties with active or convalescent COVID-19. Each CDR3 is given with its conserved first and last residue. The order of the fields is CDR3 length, V gene, clone size, CDR3 protein. Some rows have no size entry. The others give once, few or many, or a class for an expanded clone.

len: 13
v_gene: TRBV19
abundance: -
CDR3aa: CASKGSSYNEQFF

len: 16
v_gene: TRBV3-1/TRBV3-2
abundance: few
CDR3aa: CASSQDWRELADTQYF

len: 14
v_gene: TRBV5-1
abundance: -
CDR3aa: CASSPDGFGNTIYF

len: 13
v_gene: TRBV6-5
abundance: -
CDR3aa: CASRDRGPYGYTF

len: 15
v_gene: TRBV14
abundance: -
CDR3aa: CASSQDGRPWVGYTF

len: 16
v_gene: TRBV7-8
abundance: -
CDR3aa: CASSTNLAGGEYEQYF

len: 16
v_gene: TRBV5-4
abundance: -
CDR3aa: CASSRLGGQGDYEQYF

len: 13
v_gene: TRBV6-5
abundance: -
CDR3aa: CASHLTGGTEAFF

len: 11
v_gene: TRBV19
abundance: -
CDR3aa: CATYSNTEAFF

len: 16
v_gene: TRBV4-2
abundance: -
CDR3aa: CASSSRLTEANYGYTF

len: 15
v_gene: TRBV19
abundance: -
CDR3aa: CASTVGGVRYQPQHF

len: 16
v_gene: TRBV4-1
abundance: -
CDR3aa: CASSRMTGEKYNEQFF

len: 14
v_gene: TRBV29-1
abundance: -
CDR3aa: CSVLGAGSFSEAFF

len: 13
v_gene: TRBV19
abundance: -
CDR3aa: CASRRLEWETQYF

len: 13
v_gene: TRBV30
abundance: -
CDR3aa: CAWSDTGRGTQYF

len: 15
v_gene: TRBV3-1/TRBV3-2
abundance: -
CDR3aa: CASSRSGKYNSPLHF

len: 15
v_gene: TRBV7-9
abundance: once
CDR3aa: CASSLALGGSYGYTF

len: 17
v_gene: TRBV15
abundance: -
CDR3aa: CATSRERLAGGLDEQFF

len: 15
v_gene: TRBV7-2
abundance: -
CDR3aa: CASSMTSGSTDTQYF

len: 15
v_gene: TRBV27
abundance: few
CDR3aa: CASSPGTAFGEPQHF

len: 16
v_gene: TRBV6-6
abundance: -
CDR3aa: CASSHDRGLMNTEAFF

len: 16
v_gene: TRBV11-2
abundance: -
CDR3aa: CASSQLQGNSYNEQFF

len: 15
v_gene: TRBV7-2
abundance: -
CDR3aa: CASSLGSGGKETQYF

len: 14
v_gene: TRBV18
abundance: -
CDR3aa: CASSLGSSNQPQHF

len: 15
v_gene: TRBV6-5
abundance: -
CDR3aa: CASTLSGGLGQPQHF

len: 17
v_gene: TRBV27
abundance: once
CDR3aa: CASSFTGLAGGDNEQFF

len: 15
v_gene: TRBV19
abundance: once
CDR3aa: CASTLAGGPVNIQYF

len: 14
v_gene: TRBV5-1
abundance: -
CDR3aa: CASSLTGSGNTIYF